This passage covers 9 T cell receptor beta chains from one sample sequenced in a study of OX40 agonist ivuxolimab in advanced cancers. Data came from immunoSEQ multiplex PCR; TCRdb stores just in-frame clones and leaves some out. The repertoire has about 100,000 clones, around 89% of them found once; the top ten carry around 0.15%. This specimen consisted of CD4+ or CD8+ T cells sorted from blood, obtained in a trial of the OX40 agonist ivuxolimab. These receptors were obtained from an adult with an advanced solid tumor such as melanoma, head and neck, liver or kidney cancer.

V gene TRBV6-6 combines with J gene TRBJ2-7, with D unclear. The V gene lost 6 bases and the J gene lost 5 bases, with 11 bases spanning the gap. Germline CDR1 reads MNHNY; CDR2 reads SVGAGI (reference sequence). The CDR3 covers 12 residues. CDR3 residues: CASSRIRNEQYF. For the CDR3, the DNA is TGTGCCAGCAGCAGAATACGCAACGAGCAGTACTTC.

This clone was counted a single time. Compared with germline, one end of the junction differs, possibly owing to a read error. This chain links TRBV6-1 with TRBJ2-1; TRBD1 aligns across 10 bases. CDR1 and CDR2 (germline): MNHNS, SASEGT. This CDR3 is 13 amino acids long. The CDR3, as DNA: TGTGCCAGCAGTGAAGCAGGACAGGGGGTTTTGGTCTTC. This sequence encodes CASSEAGQGVLVF.

The chain carries TRBV30 and TRBJ2-7; possibly TRBD2 for D (5 bases). The CDR3 covers 14 residues. V lost 2 bases and J lost 4, with 15 bases in between. Germline V CDR1 and CDR2: GTSNPN, SVGIG (reference sequence). The CDR3 reads CAWSHLAFGYEQYF. DNA for the CDR3: TGTGCCTGGAGTCACCTAGCTTTCGGGTACGAGCAGTACTTC.

The J gene is TRBJ2-1, the V gene TRBV15; 8 bases agree with TRBD1. CDR1 and CDR2 from the germline V gene are LNHNV and YYDKDF (reference sequence). The CDR3 sequence is 18 residues long. J gave up 4 bases and V 0 bases, and 11 bases lay outside the gene matches. The CDR3 nucleotides are TGTGCCACCAGCAGAGAGGGACAGGTCGTGAAACTATACAATGAGCAGTTCTTC. This codes for CATSREGQVVKLYNEQFF.

The chain couples TRBV11-2 to TRBJ2-7, with TRBD2 matching 11 bases. Germline CDR1 and CDR2: SGHAT and FQNNGV. This CDR3 has 13 amino acids. Losses at the gene ends were 7 bases for V and 6 bases for J; bases not matched to a gene: 5. CDR3 sequence: CASKVAGGGEQYF. CDR3 DNA sequence: TGTGCCAGCAAAGTAGCGGGAGGGGGCGAGCAGTACTTC. The full variable domain, with the rest looked up from reference TRBV11-2 and TRBJ2-7, is EAGVAQSPRYKIIEKRQSVAFWCNPISGHATLYWYQQILGQGPKLLIQFQNNGVVDDSQLPKDRFSAERLKGVDSTLKIQPAKLEDSAVYLCASKVAGGGEQYFGPGTRLTVT.

The chain recombines TRBV5-8 with TRBJ1-1; D unresolved. Germline V CDR1 and CDR2: SGHTS, YDEGEE. There are 17 residues in the CDR3. V lost 1 base and J 0 bases, leaving 16 bases between the germline ends. The CDR3 DNA is TGTGCCAGCAGCTTGAGTACAGCTGCCGTCTTGAACACTGAAGCTTTCTTT. As protein: CASSLSTAAVLNTEAFF.

The gene calls are TRBV5-6 and TRBJ2-5; the D gene is possibly TRBD2 (6 bases). This CDR3 is 16 amino acids long. Per the germline V gene, CDR1 is SGHDT and CDR2 is YYEEEE. V lost 0 bases and J 1 base, leaving 13 bases between the germline ends. The CDR3: CASSLVVRRGQETQYF. The CDR3 DNA reads as TGTGCCAGCAGCTTGGTCGTTAGGAGGGGCCAAGAGACCCAGTACTTC.

The chain carries TRBV5-1 and TRBJ2-7, with 10 bases that match TRBD2. Germline V lookup: CDR1 SGHRS, CDR2 YFSETQ. This CDR3 is built from 14 residues. The V segment lost 4 bases and the J segment 3 bases; nucleotides outside the gene matches: 4. The CDR3 DNA sequence: TGCGCCAGCAGCCCTAGCGGGAGTGTCTACGAGCAGTACTTC. Translation gives CASSPSGSVYEQYF.

The chain has TRBV13 and TRBJ1-1; no definite D call. CDR3 length: 15 residues. Trimming took off 3 bases at V and 1 base at J, with 12 bases between the two ends. Per germline, CDR1 PRHDT and CDR2 FYEKMQ (reference sequence). The DNA for the CDR3 is TGTGCCAGCAGCTTGGGCAGACGGTGGAACACTGAAGCTTTCTTT. It codes for CASSLGRRWNTEAFF.